These 6 T cell receptor beta chains were sequenced from one sample in a study of blood T cell repertoires in COVID-19. Repertoires were generated with immunoSEQ multiplex PCR, while TCRdb's copy carries only in-frame clones and drops some. This table has under 250,000 clones, around four fifths appearing once. The sequencing sample was made of PBMCs or T cells enriched from blood (not recorded which). These receptors all stem from a woman aged 40 to 50 who had been exposed to COVID-19.

This clone was seen more than once but under ten times. The CDR3, as DNA: TGTGCCAGCAGTTTAACGACAGGGGCTGACGAGCAGTACTTC. Residues: CASSLTTGADEQYF. The chain is built from TRBV28 and TRBJ2-7, with 8 bases fitting TRBD1. The CDR3 contains 14 residues. Germline V gene sequence: CDR1 MDHEN, CDR2 SYDVKM. Unmatched junction bases numbered 5, after V lost 2 bases and J lost 5 bases.

The V and J genes are TRBV18 and TRBJ1-5, with 7 bases that match TRBD1. Germline V gene sequence: CDR1 KGHSH, CDR2 LQKENI. This CDR3 has 15 residues. Trimming at V came to 4 bases and at J to 7 bases, leaving 10 bases not matched to a gene. The CDR3 sequence is CASSLSQGVEQPQHF. In nucleotides, the CDR3 is TGTGCCAGCTCACTTTCCCAGGGGGTAGAGCAGCCCCAGCATTTT.

In regard to this clone: Germline and junction disagree at one end, which may indicate a read error. V usage is TRBV4-3 and J usage is TRBJ1-1; 7 bases are a match to TRBD1. This CDR3 region has 18 residues. The V gene's germline CDR1 is LGHNA and CDR2 YSLEER. CDR3 DNA: TGCGCCAGCAGCCAAGATGAGGGGGCCTCCCCTTCGAACGCTGAAGCTTTCTTT. Its protein product is CASSQDEGASPSNAEAFF.

J is TRBJ1-4 and V is TRBV12-5, with 7 positions matching TRBD1. The junction had 2 bases not matched to a gene; V was cut back by 6 bases and J by 1 base. Germline V gene sequence: CDR1 LGHNT, CDR2 FRNRAP. There are 14 residues in the CDR3. As DNA, the CDR3 is TGTGCTAGTGGGGGGACAGAAACTAATGAAAAACTGTTTTTT. This encodes CASGGTETNEKLFF.

This chain joins TRBV18 and TRBJ1-6; D is ambiguous. Germline V lookup: CDR1 KGHSH, CDR2 LQKENI. V was cut by 1 base and J by 7 bases, with 11 bases left in between. The CDR3 covers 15 residues. In DNA form, the CDR3 reads TGTGCCAGCTCACCACAGGCACAGAGCAATTCACCCCTCCACTTT. The encoded protein is CASSPQAQSNSPLHF.

A few counts support this clone. The chain combines TRBV30 with TRBJ1-2; no clear D. The germline gives CDR1 GTSNPN, CDR2 SVGIG (reference sequence). The CDR3 is 13 residues long. Trimming stripped 3 bases from V and 8 bases from J, with 16 bases between. CDR3 protein: CAWRLRPDGGYTF. The CDR3, as DNA: TGTGCCTGGAGACTCAGGCCAGATGGAGGCTACACCTTC.